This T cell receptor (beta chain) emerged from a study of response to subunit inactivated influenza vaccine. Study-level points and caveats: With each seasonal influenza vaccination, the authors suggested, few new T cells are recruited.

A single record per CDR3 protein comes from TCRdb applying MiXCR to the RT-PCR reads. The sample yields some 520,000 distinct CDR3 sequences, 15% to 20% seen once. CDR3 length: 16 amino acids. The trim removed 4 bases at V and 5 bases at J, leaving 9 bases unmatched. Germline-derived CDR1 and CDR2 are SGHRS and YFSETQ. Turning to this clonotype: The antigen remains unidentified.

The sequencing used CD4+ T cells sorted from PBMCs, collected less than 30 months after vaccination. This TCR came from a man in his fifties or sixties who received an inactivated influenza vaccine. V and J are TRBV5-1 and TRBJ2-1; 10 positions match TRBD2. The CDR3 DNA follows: TGCGCCAGCAGCCCGTCACTAGCGGGAATCGACAATGAGCAGTTCTTC. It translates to CASSPSLAGIDNEQFF.